This TCR beta chain was profiled in a study of CD8+CD57+ T cells in acquired aplastic anemia (dated by TCRdb to 2017 to 2018). Looking at the study overall: Extracted DNA from sorted CD4+ and CD8+ cells averaged 3.2 ug, ranging from roughly 0.17 to 27.4 ug. Healthy donor samples averaged approximately 9.8 million reads for CD4+ and 11 million to 13 million for CD8+ cells. The full study reports these points: Approximately 31 CD8+ CDR3 sequences were found in both patients and controls but appeared to be highly expressed in patients and within the immunodominant clones of the patients. Between patients and healthy controls, no significant difference in CD8+ Simpson's diversity was found (P=0.060).

TCR beta VDJ combination and CDR3 sequence profiling used genomic DNA as the template. An Illumina HiSeq 2000 was the platform used for TCR repertoire sequencing. Per the authors' processing: Repertoires were assessed using TRBV/TRBJ rearrangement plots, CDR3 size and DJ length profiles, and Simpson's diversity index. The immunodominant clone was defined as the most abundant DNA sequence in deep sequencing data. CDR3 amino acid sequences were screened for sharing across subjects and compared with published repertoires and the VDJdb database. TCRdb trimmed public reads at Q25 via fastp, called clones via MiXCR and kept in-frame beta chains. Here each entry gathers all rows of one CDR3 protein and keeps the most common genes and DNA. It is TCRdb's table, rather than the study itself, that gives the V and J calls and clone size. This sample lists 86,000 or so distinct CDR3 sequences; under 50% were detected once. The top ten clones comprise around 63% of the sample.

Concerning this clonotype: Its antigen remains unidentified. One base away there is no much larger clone; base qualities are not given.

Based on the germline V gene, the CDR1 and CDR2 sequences are SNHLY and FYNNEI. The CDR3 holds 14 amino acids from the cysteine to the phenylalanine. Left in the record is the CDR3 DNA by itself, 42 bases read in frame from the first base. For this chain, trimming is 7 bases at the V end and 1 base at the J end, and the number of junction bases without a gene match is 6. In the study, sorted CD4+ and CD8+ blood T cells from patients with severe aplastic anemia and from healthy subjects underwent deep sequencing of TCR repertoires. Ficoll-Paque density gradient centrifugation was used to isolate peripheral blood mononuclear cells. Before DNA was extracted, CD4+ and CD8+ T cells were sorted using either FACS or magnetic beads.

Input material: sorted CD4+, CD8+, or CD8+CD57+ T cells (not recorded which) from PBMCs. The sequence came from a human donor in good health, serving as a control. The rearranged chain carries TRBV2 and TRBJ1-1, and 7 bases in between align with TRBD1. CDR3 loop: CASIGDRANTEAFF. The DNA sequence follows: TGTGCCAGCATTGGGGACAGAGCGAACACTGAAGCTTTCTTT.